The T cell receptor beta chain described here comes from a study of CD8 T cells in Susac syndrome. RNA was extracted with the RNeasy kit, and a quantity of roughly 0.45 to 1 ug was reverse transcribed using random hexamers. By means of immunoSEQ multiplex PCR, TCR beta CDR3 spanning 54 Vbeta and 13 Jbeta underwent amplification. MiXCR was run by TCRdb on the immunoSEQ multiplex PCR reads, yielding one entry per CDR3 protein. The data contain approximately 140,000 distinct CDR3 sequences, roughly 80% of them singletons. The CDR3 is 15 amino acids. V shed 5 bases, J shed 5 bases, and the junction held 7 bases outside the gene matches. Germline CDR1 reads LNHDA; CDR2 reads SQIVND (reference sequence). This clonotype was picked up one time. The study sequenced TCR beta in blood CD8+ and CD4+ T cells.

The chain carries TRBV19 and TRBJ2-1, with 9 nucleotides matching TRBD2. The sequencing sample was made of CD8+ T cells from PBMCs. The receptor's source is a human donor with multiple sclerosis. The CDR3 nucleotides are TGTGCCAGTAGTCTCAACAGCGGGGGGAACAATGAGCAGTTCTTC. It codes for CASSLNSGGNNEQFF. The full variable domain, completed using reference TRBV19 and TRBJ2-1, is DGGITQSPKYLFRKEGQNVTLSCEQNLNHDAMYWYRQDPGQGLRLIYYSQIVNDFQKGDIAEGYSVSREKKESFPLTVTSAQKNPTAFYLCASSLNSGGNNEQFFGPGTRLTVL.